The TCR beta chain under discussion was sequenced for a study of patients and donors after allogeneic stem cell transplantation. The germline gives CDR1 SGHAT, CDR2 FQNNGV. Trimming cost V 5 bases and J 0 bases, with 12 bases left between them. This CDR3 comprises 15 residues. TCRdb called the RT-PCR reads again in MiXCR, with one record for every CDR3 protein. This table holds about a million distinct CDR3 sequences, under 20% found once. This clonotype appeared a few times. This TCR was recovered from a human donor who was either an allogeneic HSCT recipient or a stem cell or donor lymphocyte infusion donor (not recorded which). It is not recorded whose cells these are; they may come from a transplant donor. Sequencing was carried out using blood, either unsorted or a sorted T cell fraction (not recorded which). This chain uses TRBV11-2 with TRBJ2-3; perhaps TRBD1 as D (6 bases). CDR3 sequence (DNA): TGTGCCAGCAGCCGTCGACAGGCTAGCACAGATACGCAGTATTTT. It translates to CASSRRQASTDTQYF. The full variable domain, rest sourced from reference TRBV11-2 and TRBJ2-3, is EAGVAQSPRYKIIEKRQSVAFWCNPISGHATLYWYQQILGQGPKLLIQFQNNGVVDDSQLPKDRFSAERLKGVDSTLKIQPAKLEDSAVYLCASSRRQASTDTQYFGPGTRLTVL.